Included here is one T cell receptor (beta chain) sequence, with context. The sample belongs to a study of blood T cells in healthy people across ages. Next came a second PCR, run for 7 to 11 cycles, which used a sample-barcoded 5' primer along with a J-beta primer mix. Via MiXCR, TCRdb re-called the 5' RACE reads, giving one row per CDR3 protein. The sample holds about 1.4 million distinct CDR3 sequences; roughly 64% are singletons and the top ten take roughly 6.3%. Aged roughly 6 to 95, donors were systemically healthy Caucasians from Russia. The CDR3 is made up of 15 amino acids. Germline loops: CDR1 SQVTM, CDR2 ANQGSEA. V lost 1 base and J lost 9; bases outside the gene matches: 9.

This sequence was found in a man younger than 35 in good health. V is TRBV29-1 and J is TRBJ2-1; 10 bases are shared with TRBD2. Sequenced input: blood. CDR3: CSVEGPSGSVGEQFF. CDR3 nucleotide sequence: TGCAGCGTTGAAGGGCCTAGCGGGAGTGTCGGTGAGCAGTTCTTC.